The next 10 T cell receptor beta chains were all read from a single sample in a study of shared clonotypes between healthy human individuals. Sequencing was performed with immunoSEQ multiplex PCR; in TCRdb, only in-frame clones are kept and a portion is missing. Among about 2.5 million clones, roughly 90% were seen once, and the ten largest hold around 0.38%. Sequencing was performed on naive CD4+ T cells from PBMCs. Subset described: CD45RA+ positively selected. Receptors originate from a man younger than 35 in good health. Some clones in this sample may be carry-over from other donors' samples.

The V and J genes are TRBV7-6 and TRBJ1-4; D not resolved. Germline V CDR1 and CDR2: SGHVS, FNYEAQ. The CDR3 totals 13 residues. V was trimmed by 5 bases and J by 7 bases, leaving 11 bases between them. The CDR3 spells CASSQTNFEKLFF. The CDR3 bases are TGTGCCAGCAGCCAGACAAACTTTGAAAAACTGTTTTTT.

J is TRBJ2-7 and V is TRBV29-1; 9 positions match TRBD2. The CDR3 contains 15 residues. V lost 5 bases to trimming and J lost 6 bases; unmatched junction nucleotides: 14. CDR1 is SQVTM, CDR2 ANQGSEA, per germline. CDR3 amino acids: CSVPESYPAGGEQYF. DNA of the CDR3: TGCAGCGTTCCCGAGTCGTACCCAGCGGGAGGCGAGCAGTACTTC.

V is TRBV2 and J is TRBJ2-5, with a weak D call TRBD2 (6 bases). The germline gives CDR1 SNHLY, CDR2 FYNNEI. The CDR3 has 16 amino acids. V lost 4 bases and J 5 bases, leaving 20 bases between the germline ends. The CDR3 here is CASSVRVLRDVETQYF. The DNA for the CDR3 is TGTGCCAGCAGTGTGCGGGTCCTGCGGGATGTGGAGACCCAGTACTTC. The full variable domain, rest sourced from reference TRBV2 and TRBJ2-5, is EPEVTQTPSHQVTQMGQEVILRCVPISNHLYFYWYRQILGQKVEFLVSFYNNEISEKSEIFDDQFSVERPDGSNFTLKIRSTKLEDSAMYFCASSVRVLRDVETQYFGPGTRLLVL.

About this clone: The sample has other DNA sequences that encode this CDR3 too. This chain uses TRBV2 with TRBJ1-2, with 9 bases aligning to TRBD1. With V trimmed by 4 bases and J by 0 bases, 0 bases remained unmatched. Germline V gene data show CDR1 as SNHLY and CDR2 as FYNNEI. This CDR3 comprises 14 residues. The CDR3 DNA is TGTGCCAGCAGTGGGACAGGGGCTAACTATGGCTACACCTTC. Translated: CASSGTGANYGYTF. Looking up the rest from reference TRBV2 and TRBJ1-2 gives the full variable domain: EPEVTQTPSHQVTQMGQEVILRCVPISNHLYFYWYRQILGQKVEFLVSFYNNEISEKSEIFDDQFSVERPDGSNFTLKIRSTKLEDSAMYFCASSGTGANYGYTFGSGTRLTVV.

The chain combines TRBV29-1 with TRBJ1-3; possibly TRBD1 for D (5 bases). Germline-derived CDR1 and CDR2 are SQVTM and ANQGSEA. CDR3 size: 15 residues. CDR3 protein: CGTPGLGNSGNTIYF. In DNA form, the CDR3 reads TGCGGAACCCCGGGGCTGGGCAACTCTGGAAACACCATATATTTT.

This chain connects TRBV5-1 to TRBJ1-5, with 10 bases that match TRBD1. V lost 3 bases, J lost 0 bases, and 3 bases stayed unmatched. The CDR3 length is 16 residues. Germline CDR1 and CDR2: SGHRS and YFSETQ. CDR3 loop: CASSWGTGDSNQPQHF. As DNA, the CDR3 is TGCGCCAGCAGCTGGGGGACAGGGGATAGCAATCAGCCCCAGCATTTT. The full variable domain, in which reference TRBV5-1 and TRBJ1-5 provide the parts outside the CDR3, is KAGVTQTPRYLIKTRGQQVTLSCSPISGHRSVSWYQQTPGQGLQFLFEYFSETQRNKGNFPGRFSGRQFSNSRSEMNVSTLELGDSALYLCASSWGTGDSNQPQHFGDGTRLSIL.

This chain joins TRBV7-2 and TRBJ2-1; D assignment may be TRBD1 or TRBD2 (5 bases each). Trimming shortened V by 3 bases and J by 5 bases, and 14 bases separated the two germline ends. This CDR3 region has 15 residues. Germline lookup yields CDR1 SGHTA and CDR2 FQGNSA. The chain's CDR3 is CASSFVSGRDNEQFF. As DNA, the CDR3 is TGTGCCAGCAGCTTTGTATCGGGGCGGGACAATGAGCAGTTCTTC. Supplemented by reference TRBV7-2 and TRBJ2-1, the full variable domain reads GAGVSQSPSNKVTEKGKDVELRCDPISGHTALYWYRQSLGQGLEFLIYFQGNSAPDKSGLPSDRFSAERTGGSVSTLTIQRTQQEDSAVYLCASSFVSGRDNEQFFGPGTRLTVL.

The V call is TRBV9, the J call TRBJ2-7, with D hard to call. Trimming removed 0 bases at V and 0 bases at J, with 10 bases between. The V gene's germline CDR1 is SGDLS and CDR2 YYNGEE. This CDR3 is 15 amino acids long. Here the CDR3 reads CASSVGYSNSYEQYF. DNA for the CDR3: TGTGCCAGCAGCGTAGGATACAGCAACTCCTACGAGCAGTACTTC. Together with reference TRBV9 and TRBJ2-7, the CDR3 gives the full variable domain: DSGVTQTPKHLITATGQRVTLRCSPRSGDLSVYWYQQSLDQGLQFLIQYYNGEERAKGNILERFSAQQFPDLHSELNLSSLELGDSALYFCASSVGYSNSYEQYFGPGTRLTVT.

The chain is built from TRBV27 and TRBJ2-1; TRBD2 aligns across 8 bases. Germline V gene data show CDR1 as MNHEY and CDR2 as SMNVEV (reference sequence). The ends lost 3 bases at V and 2 bases at J; junction bases unmatched: 3. CDR3 size: 15 residues. For the CDR3, the DNA is TGTGCCAGCAGTTTTCGGCGGGAGGCCTACAATGAGCAGTTCTTC. This gives the protein CASSFRREAYNEQFF.

The genes are TRBV11-3 and TRBJ2-1; maybe TRBD1 (6 bases). The V gene's germline CDR1 is SGHNT and CDR2 YENEEA. Between the trimmed V and J ends, which lost 2 bases and 4 bases, there was a span of 12 bases. The CDR3 length is 15 residues. The CDR3 bases are TGTGCCAGCAGCTTAAGACAGGCCTCTTACAATGAGCAGTTCTTC. This codes for CASSLRQASYNEQFF.